Listed below are T cell receptor beta chains from one sample, sequenced in a study of Graves' ophthalmopathy and Graves' hyperthyroidism. TCRdb processed the multiplex PCR reads anew with MiXCR; each CDR3 protein has one entry. The table has a few hundred thousand distinct CDR3 sequences, approximately 18% seen once. Material: peripheral blood. These receptors were collected from an adult woman with stable Graves' hyperthyroidism. CDR3s include the opening cysteine and the closing phenylalanine or tryptophan. Each record gives: V gene, D gene, J gene, clone size, CDR3 DNA, CDR3 protein. The D gene is left open where the match is weak. Clone size is not always given. Where it is, it says once, few, many or a class for expanded clones.

V gene: TRBV6-1; D gene: TRBD1; J gene: TRBJ2-5; clone size: once; CDR3 DNA: TGTGCCAGCAGTCTATGGAGACAGGGGGCGGACCAAGAGACCCAGTACTTC; CDR3 protein: CASSLWRQGADQETQYF
V gene: TRBV12-3/TRBV12-4; D gene: -; J gene: TRBJ1-6; clone size: many; CDR3 DNA: TGTGCCAGCAGCCGTCGGGCGACAGGTCGCTCACCCCTCCACTTT; CDR3 protein: CASSRRATGRSPLHF
V gene: TRBV4-1; D gene: -; J gene: TRBJ1-1; clone size: many; CDR3 DNA: TGCGCCAGCAGCCAAGTGGGGGGTGAAGCTTTCTTT; CDR3 protein: CASSQVGGEAFF
V gene: TRBV6-5; D gene: TRBD2; J gene: TRBJ2-7; clone size: many; CDR3 DNA: TGTGCCAGCAGTTACACTAGCGGGAGAAACTACGAGCAGTACTTC; CDR3 protein: CASSYTSGRNYEQYF
V gene: TRBV5-5; D gene: -; J gene: TRBJ1-1; clone size: many; CDR3 DNA: TGTGCCAGCAGCTTGTGGGGGGCGGAAATGAACACTGAAGCTTTCTTT; CDR3 protein: CASSLWGAEMNTEAFF
V gene: TRBV6-1; D gene: TRBD2; J gene: TRBJ2-2; clone size: many; CDR3 DNA: TGTGCCAGCAGTCAACTAGCGGGAGGCAACACCGGGGAGCTGTTTTTT; CDR3 protein: CASSQLAGGNTGELFF
V gene: TRBV28; D gene: -; J gene: TRBJ1-1; clone size: once; CDR3 DNA: TGTGCCAGCAGTCCTCGGGGCAGGGACACTGAAGCTTTCTTT; CDR3 protein: CASSPRGRDTEAFF
V gene: TRBV12-3/TRBV12-4; D gene: -; J gene: TRBJ1-5; clone size: many; CDR3 DNA: TGTGCCAGCAGTTTAGGGGAGCAGCCCCAGCATTTT; CDR3 protein: CASSLGEQPQHF
V gene: TRBV2; D gene: TRBD1; J gene: TRBJ2-7; clone size: -; CDR3 DNA: TGTGCCAGCAGTAGACAGGGCCACGAGCAGTACTTC; CDR3 protein: CASSRQGHEQYF
V gene: TRBV6-5; D gene: -; J gene: TRBJ2-7; clone size: -; CDR3 DNA: TGTGACATCAGGTTAAACGGAGAGGCCTACGAGCAGTACTTC; CDR3 protein: CDIRLNGEAYEQYF